The 25 T cell receptor beta chains reported below all come from one sample, sequenced in a study of T-cell reconstitution after alpha-beta-depleted transplantation in children. Unique molecular identifiers featured in how the TCRbeta library was prepared. Using its own MiXCR run on the PCR reads, TCRdb lists one record per CDR3 protein. This repertoire shows more than 150,000 distinct CDR3 sequences, roughly 15% found once; its top ten account for around 13%. The source was PBMCs from the stem cell graft donor, collected from the stem cell graft. These receptors were obtained from a human donor who donated a stem cell graft to a child with acute lymphoblastic leukemia.

In its sample, this clonotype was seen many times. The chain links TRBV27 to TRBJ2-1; perhaps D is TRBD1 or TRBD2 (6 bases each). Germline V lookup: CDR1 MNHEY, CDR2 SMNVEV (reference sequence). The CDR3 is made up of 17 amino acids. V lost 0 bases, J lost 5 bases, and 17 bases lay in between. The CDR3 DNA reads TGTGCCAGCAGTTTATCATCCGGGGGCCCAACGGACAATGAGCAGTTCTTC. Amino acids: CASSLSSGGPTDNEQFF.

This clonotype occurred a few times. The chain uses TRBV10-3 and TRBJ2-7, with TRBD1 identical over 7 bases. This CDR3 is 15 amino acids long. The V segment lost 8 bases and the J segment 0 bases; nucleotides outside the gene matches: 10. Germline-derived CDR1 and CDR2 are ENHRY and SYGVKD. The CDR3 coding sequence is TGTGCCATCGCCTACGGACAGGCGAGCTCCTACGAGCAGTACTTC. Protein: CAIAYGQASSYEQYF.

The V gene is TRBV7-8, the J gene TRBJ2-3; TRBD2 agrees at 9 bases. The CDR3 length is 18 residues. The ends lost 7 bases at V and 5 bases at J; junction bases unmatched: 19. Germline V CDR1 and CDR2: SGHVS, FQNEAQ. The CDR3 DNA follows: TGTGCCAGCAACCCCTGGTTGGTCGGCGGGAGGGCGGGAGATACGCAGTATTTT. Its translation is CASNPWLVGGRAGDTQYF.

At least ten counts were recorded for this clonotype. The rearrangement links TRBV20-1 to TRBJ2-7; 9 nucleotides agree with TRBD2. Germline loops: CDR1 DFQATT, CDR2 SNEGSKA (reference sequence). With V trimmed by 3 bases and J by 2 bases, 14 bases remained unmatched. This CDR3 is built from 17 residues. CDR3 sequence: CSASDLAGTGPPYEQYF. The CDR3 DNA reads TGCAGTGCTAGCGATCTAGCGGGGACCGGTCCCCCCTACGAGCAGTACTTC.

Many counts were recorded for this clonotype. This sequence joins TRBV6-5 and TRBJ1-4; D is perhaps TRBD1 (6 bases). CDR3 size: 17 residues. Trimming took 4 bases from V and 5 from J, leaving 20 bases between them. The V gene's germline CDR1 is MNHEY and CDR2 SVGAGI. CDR3: CASSSTTILDRNEKLFF. The CDR3 DNA follows: TGTGCCAGCAGTTCCACCACGATCTTAGACAGGAATGAAAAACTGTTTTTT.

This clonotype was observed many times. The chain recombines TRBV5-1 with TRBJ2-1; 8 positions agree with TRBD2. The CDR3 runs to 17 residues. The V and J ends lost 4 bases and 7 bases, in that order; junction bases with no gene match: 16. Germline CDR1 and CDR2: SGHRS and YFSETQ. The CDR3 DNA sequence: TGCGCCAGCAGCCCCGGACTAGCAGTCATCTCTAGGAATGAGCAGTTCTTC. Translation: CASSPGLAVISRNEQFF. Filled out from reference TRBV5-1 and TRBJ2-1, the complete variable domain reads KAGVTQTPRYLIKTRGQQVTLSCSPISGHRSVSWYQQTPGQGLQFLFEYFSETQRNKGNFPGRFSGRQFSNSRSEMNVSTLELGDSALYLCASSPGLAVISRNEQFFGPGTRLTVL.

This clonotype was detected ten times or more. The rearrangement joins TRBV20-1 to TRBJ2-2; D ambiguous. Germline V CDR1 and CDR2: DFQATT, SNEGSKA (reference sequence). V gave up 3 bases and J gave up 0 bases, with 14 bases separating them. This CDR3 contains 16 residues. CDR3 in DNA: TGCAGTGCTAGCCCCGTAGTGGGCCCGAACACCGGGGAGCTGTTTTTT. Translation: CSASPVVGPNTGELFF.

This clonotype showed up many times. J is TRBJ2-6 and V is TRBV12-3 or TRBV12-4; D gene uncertain. Deletions cut 6 bases from V and 1 base from J, with 7 bases between. The CDR3 spans 14 residues. The CDR3 region has the DNA TGTGCCAGCAGCGGGCGATCTGGGGCCAACGTCCTGACTTTC. Translation gives CASSGRSGANVLTF.

This clonotype was counted ten times or more. The chain joins TRBV20-1 to TRBJ2-5, with 9 bases matching TRBD1. V shed 5 bases and J 4 bases; nucleotides not matched to a gene: 20. The CDR3 has 18 amino acids. Germline CDR1 reads DFQATT; CDR2 reads SNEGSKA (reference sequence). The CDR3 loop is CSASFPSGTGPGGETQYF. Written as DNA, the CDR3 is TGCAGTGCTTCCTTTCCGTCCGGGACAGGGCCCGGGGGAGAGACCCAGTACTTC.

This clonotype has a count of ten or more. This sequence joins TRBV20-1 and TRBJ1-6, with 8 bases lining up with TRBD1. The CDR3 runs 15 residues. Germline trimming cut 3 bases from V and 6 bases from J; bases unmatched to any gene: 7. Germline CDR1 DFQATT, CDR2 SNEGSKA (reference sequence). The CDR3 sequence is CSARAGTGLNSPLHF. In DNA form, the CDR3 reads TGCAGTGCTAGGGCCGGGACAGGCCTTAATTCACCCCTCCACTTT.

This clonotype was counted at least ten times. The chain carries TRBV5-1 and TRBJ2-3; the D gene is possibly TRBD2 (6 bases). V lost 3 bases and J lost 2, with 13 bases in between. The CDR3 covers 15 residues. Germline CDR1 reads SGHRS; CDR2 reads YFSETQ. DNA of the CDR3: TGCGCCAGCAGCTCCTCTAGCGAACCCACAGATACGCAGTATTTT. This gives the protein CASSSSSEPTDTQYF. The variable domain in full, with the rest retrieved from reference TRBV5-1 and TRBJ2-3, is KAGVTQTPRYLIKTRGQQVTLSCSPISGHRSVSWYQQTPGQGLQFLFEYFSETQRNKGNFPGRFSGRQFSNSRSEMNVSTLELGDSALYLCASSSSSEPTDTQYFGPGTRLTVL.

This clonotype was recorded many times. CDR3 residues: CASGDRYTEAFF. For the CDR3, the DNA is TGTGCCAGCGGGGACAGATACACTGAAGCTTTCTTT. V is TRBV12-3 or TRBV12-4 and J is TRBJ1-1; 7 nucleotides match TRBD1. The ends lost 8 bases at V and 3 bases at J; junction bases unmatched: 3. This CDR3 contains 12 residues.

The DNA for the CDR3 is TGTGCCAGCCCGGGACAGGCCTACAATGAGCAGTTCTTC. The encoded protein is CASPGQAYNEQFF. V usage is TRBV6-1 and J usage is TRBJ2-1; 8 bases are a match to TRBD1. The CDR3 length is 13 residues. The trim removed 8 bases at V and 2 bases at J, leaving 2 bases unmatched. Germline V CDR1 and CDR2: MNHNS, SASEGT.

This clonotype was observed a few times. The CDR3 reads CAWKESGLEGSEQFF. In DNA, the CDR3 is TGTGCCTGGAAAGAATCGGGACTAGAGGGATCTGAGCAGTTCTTC. This sequence joins TRBV30 and TRBJ2-1, with 8 bases identical to TRBD2. V was pared by 4 bases and J by 9 bases, with 14 bases of the junction left unmatched. Germline CDR1 and CDR2: GTSNPN and SVGIG (reference sequence). CDR3 length: 15 amino acids.

This clonotype has a count of ten or more. The V call is TRBV12-3 or TRBV12-4, the J call TRBJ1-2; D ambiguous. V lost 5 bases and J 3 bases, leaving 10 bases between the germline ends. The length of the CDR3 is 13 residues. The CDR3 DNA reads as TGTGCCAGCAGTCCCGCCGGATACTATGGCTACACCTTC. This encodes CASSPAGYYGYTF.

Ten or more counts support this clonotype. The genes are TRBV5-1 and TRBJ2-7, with TRBD1 identical over 7 bases. Germline CDR1 and CDR2: SGHRS and YFSETQ. J lost 5 bases, V lost 0 bases, and 5 bases had no gene match. The CDR3 has 14 residues. In nucleotides, the CDR3 is TGCGCCAGCAGCTTGGCCAGGGGGAGCAACGAGCAGTACTTC. Translating it yields CASSLARGSNEQYF.

The genes are TRBV5-1 and TRBJ2-5; tentatively, D is TRBD1 or TRBD2 (6 bases each). Germline V lookup: CDR1 SGHRS, CDR2 YFSETQ. The CDR3 length is 15 residues. Trimming took 0 bases from V and 5 from J, leaving 14 bases between them. The CDR3 region has the DNA TGCGCCAGCAGCTTGGCCGGGGGCAGGTCGGAGACCCAGTACTTC. This gives the protein CASSLAGGRSETQYF.

This clonotype was seen repeatedly, ten times or more. J is TRBJ2-3 and V is TRBV5-1, with a weak D call TRBD2 (5 bases). Trimming shortened V by 7 bases and J by 4 bases, and 10 bases separated the two germline ends. This CDR3 region has 12 residues. Per germline, CDR1 SGHRS and CDR2 YFSETQ. The CDR3 DNA is TGCGCCAGCCGCGGGCAACCAGATACGCAGTATTTT. Translation gives CASRGQPDTQYF.

The sample holds many counts of this clonotype. This chain links TRBV5-1 with TRBJ2-1; D possibly matches TRBD1 or TRBD2 (5 bases each). This CDR3 contains 15 residues. Germline loops: CDR1 SGHRS, CDR2 YFSETQ. The V end was cut by 4 bases, the J end by 4 bases, with 15 bases between. The CDR3 here is CASSGDTWGYNEQFF. The CDR3 nucleotides read TGCGCCAGCAGCGGTGACACGTGGGGGTACAATGAGCAGTTCTTC.

This clonotype was seen ten or more times. The chain employs TRBV5-1 and TRBJ2-5, with D perhaps TRBD1 or TRBD2 (5 bases each). CDR1 is SGHRS, CDR2 YFSETQ, per germline. The CDR3 is made up of 15 amino acids. Trimming removed 3 bases from V and 2 bases from J, with 14 bases in between. CDR3 amino acids: CASSSEGPPQETQYF. The DNA of the CDR3 is TGCGCCAGCAGCTCCGAGGGACCACCACAAGAGACCCAGTACTTC.

This clonotype was observed many times. The chain carries TRBV5-1 and TRBJ2-1; D might be TRBD1 (6 bases). Looked up from germline, CDR1 is SGHRS and CDR2 is YFSETQ. V was clipped by 5 bases and J by 5 bases, with 17 bases between them. The CDR3 spans 15 residues. CDR3 region: CASRHSPNRDNEQFF. The CDR3 DNA is TGCGCCAGCAGGCACAGTCCAAACAGGGACAATGAGCAGTTCTTC.

This clonotype has ten or more counts. The chain couples TRBV5-5 to TRBJ1-1; D call uncertain. There are 12 residues in the CDR3. Trimming pared 5 bases from V and 5 bases from J, leaving 10 bases between. Germline loops: CDR1 SGHKS, CDR2 YYEKEE (reference sequence). CDR3 region: CASSTVETEAFF. The CDR3 DNA sequence: TGTGCCAGCAGTACGGTGGAGACTGAAGCTTTCTTT.

The chain uses TRBV12-3 or TRBV12-4 and TRBJ2-3, with 9 bases matching TRBD2. V lost 0 bases and J lost 5; bases outside the gene matches: 0. The CDR3 sequence is 14 residues long. The CDR3 DNA sequence: TGTGCCAGCAGTTTAGCGACTAGCGGAGATACGCAGTATTTT. It codes for CASSLATSGDTQYF.

This clonotype has just one count. This sequence may be a read error, since a much larger clone differs from it by one base. The V gene is TRBV20-1, the J gene TRBJ2-1; tentatively, D is TRBD1 (5 bases). The V end was cut by 7 bases, the J end by 8 bases, with 12 bases between. Germline values: CDR1 DFQATT, CDR2 SNEGSKA (reference sequence). CDR3 size: 11 residues. CDR3 residues: CSGSGFDEQFF. The CDR3 DNA is TGCAGTGGATCAGGGTTCGATGAGCAGTTCTTC.

This clonotype has a count of ten or more. V gene TRBV12-3 or TRBV12-4 combines with J gene TRBJ2-5, with 9 bases matching TRBD2. V shed 4 bases and J 0 bases; nucleotides not matched to a gene: 3. This CDR3 contains 15 residues. As DNA, the CDR3 is TGTGCCAGCAGTTATAGCGGGGGATACCAAGAGACCCAGTACTTC. Its translation: CASSYSGGYQETQYF.